Listed here are 10 T cell receptor beta chains from one sample, sequenced in a study of blood T cell repertoires in COVID-19. Sequencing was performed with immunoSEQ multiplex PCR; in TCRdb, only in-frame clones are kept and a portion is missing. The repertoire holds approximately 170,000 clones, with about 86% as singletons. The specimen was peripheral blood. The source is a man between 65 and 85 years old with active or convalescent COVID-19.

The V and J genes are TRBV27 and TRBJ2-1; perhaps TRBD2 as D (6 bases). V lost 2 bases to trimming and J lost 4 bases, with 12 bases between them. The CDR3 totals 15 residues. The germline V gene encodes CDR1 MNHEY and CDR2 SMNVEV (reference sequence). CDR3 sequence reads: CASSLDGSWYNEQFF. The CDR3 DNA is TGTGCCAGCAGTTTAGACGGGAGTTGGTACAATGAGCAGTTCTTC.

The chain links TRBV15 to TRBJ1-1, with no clear D. The germline V gene encodes CDR1 LNHNV and CDR2 YYDKDF (reference sequence). The CDR3 spans 17 residues. V lost 4 bases and J lost 0, with 18 bases in between. The DNA for the CDR3 is TGTGCCACCAGCACCCCCCCGGGGAACACCATGAACACTGAAGCTTTCTTT. It yields the protein CATSTPPGNTMNTEAFF.

The CDR3 DNA is TGTGCCAGCAGCCAAGATTGGCCGGGTCTTCTGTCTGGAAACACCATATATTTT. Its translation: CASSQDWPGLLSGNTIYF. V and J are TRBV3-1 (or the pseudogene TRBV3-2) and TRBJ1-3; D is ambiguous. This CDR3 region has 18 residues. Germline V lookup: CDR1 LGHDT, CDR2 YNNKEL (reference sequence). Trimming cost V 0 bases and J 1 base, with 16 bases left between them.

This chain uses TRBV5-4 with TRBJ1-2, with 7 nucleotides matching TRBD1. In germline, CDR1 is SGHNT, CDR2 YYREEE (reference sequence). The CDR3 runs 15 residues. With V trimmed by 4 bases and J by 4 bases, 10 bases remained unmatched. CDR3 nucleotide sequence: TGTGCCAGCAGCCCCGGAGGGGACAGAGTCTATGGCTACACCTTC. Protein sequence: CASSPGGDRVYGYTF.

This clone has ten or more counts. The same CDR3 also results from other DNA sequences found in this sample. V usage is TRBV9 and J usage is TRBJ2-1, with 14 bases lining up with TRBD2. V dropped 0 bases and J dropped 7; count of bases not matched to a gene: 3. The germline V gene encodes CDR1 SGDLS and CDR2 YYNGEE. The CDR3 is 16 residues long. The CDR3 loop reads CASSVGLAGGLNEQFF. The CDR3, as DNA: TGTGCCAGCAGCGTAGGACTAGCGGGGGGGCTTAATGAGCAGTTCTTC.

This clone is a singleton in its sample. The rearrangement uses TRBV9 and TRBJ2-1, with 9 bases aligning to TRBD2. There are 15 residues in the CDR3. Germline-derived CDR1 and CDR2 are SGDLS and YYNGEE. The J segment lost 4 bases and the V segment lost 4 bases, leaving 6 bases of the junction unmatched. The CDR3 bases are TGTGCCAGCAGCCCATCTAGCGGGGTTTACAATGAGCAGTTCTTC. Translated: CASSPSSGVYNEQFF.

The gene calls are TRBV6-2 or TRBV6-3 and TRBJ2-7, with 11 bases fitting TRBD1. The CDR3 contains 17 residues. The germline V gene has CDR1 MNHEY and CDR2 SVGEGT. The ends lost 0 bases at V and 4 bases at J; junction bases unmatched: 8. This CDR3 reads CASSYSGQGAIVYEQYF. The CDR3 DNA sequence: TGTGCCAGCAGTTACTCCGGACAGGGGGCTATTGTTTACGAGCAGTACTTC.

Note on this clone: The CDR3 ends on some other residue instead of the conserved phenylalanine or tryptophan, so this is likely a read error. Because the CDR3's place on the DNA is in doubt, the DNA is left out and the CDR3 is given as listed by TCRdb. CDR3 region: CASSGRDRARTV. The V and J genes are TRBV5-4 and TRBJ1-1; the table's D call of TRBD1 was not tested on the DNA. The CDR3 spans 12 amino acids, including both terminal residues. The germline V gene encodes CDR1 SGHNT and CDR2 YYREEE (reference sequence).

The chain couples TRBV18 to TRBJ1-6; D is unresolved. V lost 4 bases, J lost 5 bases, and 15 bases lay in between. Germline CDR1 is KGHSH and CDR2 is LQKENI. The CDR3 has 16 amino acids. The CDR3: CASSLKRLENNSPLHF. The CDR3 DNA sequence: TGTGCCAGCTCACTGAAGAGACTGGAAAATAATTCACCCCTCCACTTT.

The chain has TRBV29-1 and TRBJ2-7, with 7 bases fitting TRBD2. The V gene end was trimmed by 6 bases and the J gene end by 6 bases; junction bases not matched to a gene: 11. The CDR3 has 13 residues. Germline values: CDR1 SQVTM, CDR2 ANQGSEA. The DNA of the CDR3 is TGCAGCGTCCAGCGGGGACCGGACGGCGAGCAGTACTTC. Amino acid sequence: CSVQRGPDGEQYF.